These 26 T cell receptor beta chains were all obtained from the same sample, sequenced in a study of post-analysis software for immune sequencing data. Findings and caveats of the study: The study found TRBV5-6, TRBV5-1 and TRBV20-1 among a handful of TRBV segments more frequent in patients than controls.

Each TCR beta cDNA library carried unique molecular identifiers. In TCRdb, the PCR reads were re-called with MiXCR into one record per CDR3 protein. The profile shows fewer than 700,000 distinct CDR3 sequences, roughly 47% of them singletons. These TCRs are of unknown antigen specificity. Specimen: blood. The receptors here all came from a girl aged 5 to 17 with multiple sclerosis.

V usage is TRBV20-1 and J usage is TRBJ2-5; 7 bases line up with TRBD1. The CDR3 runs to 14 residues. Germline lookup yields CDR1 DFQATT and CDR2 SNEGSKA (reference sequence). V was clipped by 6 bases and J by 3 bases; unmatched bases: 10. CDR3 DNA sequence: TGCAGTGCCAACAGGGGCAGAGGGGAAGAGACCCAGTACTTC. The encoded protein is CSANRGRGEETQYF.

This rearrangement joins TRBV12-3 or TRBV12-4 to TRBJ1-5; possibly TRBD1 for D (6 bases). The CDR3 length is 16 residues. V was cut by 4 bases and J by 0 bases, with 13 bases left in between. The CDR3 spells CASSYGQFYSNQPQHF. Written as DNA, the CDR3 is TGTGCCAGCAGTTACGGACAGTTTTATAGCAATCAGCCCCAGCATTTT.

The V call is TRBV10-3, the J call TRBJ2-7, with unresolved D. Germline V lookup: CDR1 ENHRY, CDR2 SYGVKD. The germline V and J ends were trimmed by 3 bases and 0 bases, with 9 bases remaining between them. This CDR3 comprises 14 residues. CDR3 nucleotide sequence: TGTGCCATCAGTGATGGTCTGTCCTCCTACGAGCAGTACTTC. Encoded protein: CAISDGLSSYEQYF.

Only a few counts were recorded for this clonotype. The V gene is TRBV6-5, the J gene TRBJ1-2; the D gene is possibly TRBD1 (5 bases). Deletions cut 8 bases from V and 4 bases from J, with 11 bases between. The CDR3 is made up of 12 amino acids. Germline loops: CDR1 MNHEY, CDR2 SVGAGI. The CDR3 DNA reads TGTGCCAGCTCTGTCACAGGCTATGGCTACACCTTC. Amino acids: CASSVTGYGYTF.

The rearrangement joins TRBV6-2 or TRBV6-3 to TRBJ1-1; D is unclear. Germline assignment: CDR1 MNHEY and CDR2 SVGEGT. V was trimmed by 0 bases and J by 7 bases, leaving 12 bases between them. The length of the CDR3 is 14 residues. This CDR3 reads CASSYSIALGEAFF. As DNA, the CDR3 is TGTGCCAGCAGTTACTCGATCGCCTTGGGTGAAGCTTTCTTT.

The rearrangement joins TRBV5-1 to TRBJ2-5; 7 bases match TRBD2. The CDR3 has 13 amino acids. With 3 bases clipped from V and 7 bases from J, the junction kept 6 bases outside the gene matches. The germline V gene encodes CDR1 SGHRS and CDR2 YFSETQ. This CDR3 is CASSSTSSGTQYF. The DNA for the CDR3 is TGCGCCAGCAGCTCGACTAGCTCGGGGACCCAGTACTTC.

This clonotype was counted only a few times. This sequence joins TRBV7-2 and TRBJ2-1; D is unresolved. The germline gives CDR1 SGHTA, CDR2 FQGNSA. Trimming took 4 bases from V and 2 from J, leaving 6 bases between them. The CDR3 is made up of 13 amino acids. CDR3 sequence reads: CASSSWAYNEQFF. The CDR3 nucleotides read TGTGCCAGCAGCTCCTGGGCCTACAATGAGCAGTTCTTC.

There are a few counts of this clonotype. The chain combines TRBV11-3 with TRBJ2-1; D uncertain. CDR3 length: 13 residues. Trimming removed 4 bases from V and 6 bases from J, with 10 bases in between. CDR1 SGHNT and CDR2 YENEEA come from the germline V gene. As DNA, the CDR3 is TGTGCCAGCAGCTCCATAAAGAGCAATGAGCAGTTCTTC. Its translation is CASSSIKSNEQFF.

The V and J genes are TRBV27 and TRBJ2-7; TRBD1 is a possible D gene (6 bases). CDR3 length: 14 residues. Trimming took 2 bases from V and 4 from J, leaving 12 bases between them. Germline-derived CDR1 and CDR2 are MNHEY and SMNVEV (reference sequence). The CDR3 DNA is TGTGCCAGCAGTTTAAAGGGACACAAATACGAGCAGTACTTC. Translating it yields CASSLKGHKYEQYF.

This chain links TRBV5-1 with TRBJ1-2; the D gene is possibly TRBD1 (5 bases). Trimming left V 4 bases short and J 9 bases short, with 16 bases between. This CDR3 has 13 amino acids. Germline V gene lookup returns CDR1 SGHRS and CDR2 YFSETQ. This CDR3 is CASSQGASGCYTF. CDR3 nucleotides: TGCGCCAGCAGCCAGGGCGCTAGCGGTTGCTACACCTTC.

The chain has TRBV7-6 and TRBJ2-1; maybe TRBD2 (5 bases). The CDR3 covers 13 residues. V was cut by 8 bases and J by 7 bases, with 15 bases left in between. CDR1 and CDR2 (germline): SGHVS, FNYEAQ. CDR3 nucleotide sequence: TGTGCCAGCGGGGTTTCATCGGGGAATGAGCAGTTCTTC. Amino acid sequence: CASGVSSGNEQFF.

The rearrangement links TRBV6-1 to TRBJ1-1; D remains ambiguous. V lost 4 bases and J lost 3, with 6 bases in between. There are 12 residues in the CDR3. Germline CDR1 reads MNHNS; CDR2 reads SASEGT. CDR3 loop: CASSVRDTEAFF. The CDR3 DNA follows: TGTGCCAGCAGTGTGAGGGACACTGAAGCTTTCTTT.

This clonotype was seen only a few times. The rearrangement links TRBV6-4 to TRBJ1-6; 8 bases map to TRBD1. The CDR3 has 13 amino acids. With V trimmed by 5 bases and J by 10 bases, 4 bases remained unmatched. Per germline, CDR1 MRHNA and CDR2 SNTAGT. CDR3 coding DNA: TGTGCCAGCAGTAGGACAGGGCAATCACCCCTCCACTTT. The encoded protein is CASSRTGQSPLHF.

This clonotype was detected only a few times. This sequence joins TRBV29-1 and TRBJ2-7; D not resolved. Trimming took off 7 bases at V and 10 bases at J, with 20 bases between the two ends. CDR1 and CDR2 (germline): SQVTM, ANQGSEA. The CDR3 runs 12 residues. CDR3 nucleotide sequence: TGCAGCGCCGTAATCTCTTTCCCGGAACAGTACTTC. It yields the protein CSAVISFPEQYF.

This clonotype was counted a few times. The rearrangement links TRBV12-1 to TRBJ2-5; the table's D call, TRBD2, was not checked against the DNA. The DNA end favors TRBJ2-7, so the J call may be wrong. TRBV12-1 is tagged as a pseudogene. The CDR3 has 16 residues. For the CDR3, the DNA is TGTGCCAGCAGCCAACGACTAGCGGGAATATGCTACGAGCAGTACTTC. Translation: CASSQRLAGICYEQYF.

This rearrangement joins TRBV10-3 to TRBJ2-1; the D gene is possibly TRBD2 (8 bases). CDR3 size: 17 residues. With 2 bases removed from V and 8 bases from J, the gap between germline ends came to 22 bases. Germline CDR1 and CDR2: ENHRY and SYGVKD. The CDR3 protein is CAISEAGTNSGTDEQFF. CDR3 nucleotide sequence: TGTGCCATCAGTGAGGCCGGGACAAATAGCGGGACAGATGAGCAGTTCTTC.

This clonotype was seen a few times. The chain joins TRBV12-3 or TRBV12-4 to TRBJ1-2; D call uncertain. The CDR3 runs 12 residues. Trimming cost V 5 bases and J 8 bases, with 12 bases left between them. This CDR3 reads CASSPFSRGYTF. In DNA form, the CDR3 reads TGTGCCAGCAGTCCGTTTTCTCGCGGCTACACCTTC.

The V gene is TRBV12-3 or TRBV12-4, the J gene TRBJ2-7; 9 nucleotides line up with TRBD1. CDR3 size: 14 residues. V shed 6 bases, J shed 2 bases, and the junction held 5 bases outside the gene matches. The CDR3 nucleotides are TGTGCCAGCAGCGGGACAGGGACAACCTACGAGCAGTACTTC. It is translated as CASSGTGTTYEQYF.

CDR3 DNA: TGTGCCAGCAGCAAAGGGCTCGGGCCCCGCGAGGACATTCAGTACTTC. Its translation is CASSKGLGPREDIQYF. This rearrangement joins TRBV4-2 to TRBJ2-4; unclear D gene. Germline V gene sequence: CDR1 LGHNA, CDR2 YNFKEQ. The CDR3 covers 16 residues. V lost 5 bases and J lost 8, with 22 bases in between.

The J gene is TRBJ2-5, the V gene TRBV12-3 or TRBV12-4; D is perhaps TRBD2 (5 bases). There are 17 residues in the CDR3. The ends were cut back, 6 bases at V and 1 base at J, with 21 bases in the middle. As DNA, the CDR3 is TGTGCCAGCAGCTTACGGGCGGGCTGGTCCGGCCAAGAGACCCAGTACTTC. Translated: CASSLRAGWSGQETQYF.

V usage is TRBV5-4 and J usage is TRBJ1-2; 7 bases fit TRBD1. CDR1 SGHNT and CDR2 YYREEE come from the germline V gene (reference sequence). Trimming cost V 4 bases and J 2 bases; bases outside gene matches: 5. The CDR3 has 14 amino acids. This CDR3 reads CASSQGDSNYGYTF. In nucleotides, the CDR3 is TGTGCCAGCAGCCAAGGGGACAGCAACTATGGCTACACCTTC.

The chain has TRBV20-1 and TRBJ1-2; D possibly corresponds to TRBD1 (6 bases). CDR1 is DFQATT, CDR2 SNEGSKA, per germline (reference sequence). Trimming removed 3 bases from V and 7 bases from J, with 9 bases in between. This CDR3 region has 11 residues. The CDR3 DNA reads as TGCAGTGCTAGGGGGACAAGTGGCTACACCTTC. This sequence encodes CSARGTSGYTF.

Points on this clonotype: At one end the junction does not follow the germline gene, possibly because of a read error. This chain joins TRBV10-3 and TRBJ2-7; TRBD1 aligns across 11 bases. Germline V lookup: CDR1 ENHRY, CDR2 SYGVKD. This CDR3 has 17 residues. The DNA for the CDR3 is TGTGCCATCAATCCGGGACAGGGGGGATTCAGCTCCTACGAGCACTACTTC. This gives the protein CAINPGQGGFSSYEHYF.

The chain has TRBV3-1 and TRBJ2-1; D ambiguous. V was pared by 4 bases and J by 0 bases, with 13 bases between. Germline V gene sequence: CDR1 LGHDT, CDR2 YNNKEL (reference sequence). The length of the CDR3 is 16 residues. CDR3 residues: CASSLLPGSSYNEQFF. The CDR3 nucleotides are TGTGCCAGCAGCCTACTCCCTGGAAGCTCCTACAATGAGCAGTTCTTC.

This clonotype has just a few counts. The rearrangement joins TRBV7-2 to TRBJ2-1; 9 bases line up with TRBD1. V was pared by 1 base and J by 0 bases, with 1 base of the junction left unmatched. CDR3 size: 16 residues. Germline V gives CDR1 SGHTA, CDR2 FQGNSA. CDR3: CASSLEGQGSYNEQFF. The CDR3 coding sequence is TGTGCCAGCAGCTTAGAGGGACAGGGCTCCTACAATGAGCAGTTCTTC. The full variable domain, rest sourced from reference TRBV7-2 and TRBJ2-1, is GAGVSQSPSNKVTEKGKDVELRCDPISGHTALYWYRQSLGQGLEFLIYFQGNSAPDKSGLPSDRFSAERTGGSVSTLTIQRTQQEDSAVYLCASSLEGQGSYNEQFFGPGTRLTVL.

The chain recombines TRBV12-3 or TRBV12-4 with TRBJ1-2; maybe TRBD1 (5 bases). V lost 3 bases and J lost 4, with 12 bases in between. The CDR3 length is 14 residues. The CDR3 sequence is CASSFGDSPYGYTF. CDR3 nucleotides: TGTGCCAGCAGTTTCGGGGACTCCCCCTATGGCTACACCTTC.